These 27 T cell receptor beta chains came from one sample sequenced in a study of beta chain features in type 1 diabetes. Reverse transcription of all isolated RNA meant that expressed TCRB transcripts were sequenced. The protocol was immunoSEQ multiplex PCR, while the TCRdb copy is restricted to in-frame clones and leaves out a portion. The sample yields under 500,000 clones, 30% seen once. The sequenced sample consisted of naive CD4+ T cells from blood. These receptors were obtained from a man younger than 35 in good health.

This clone was found a few times. The chain uses TRBV5-1 and TRBJ2-3, with 7 nucleotides matching TRBD2. In germline, CDR1 is SGHRS, CDR2 YFSETQ. CDR3 length: 14 amino acids. The V and J ends lost 9 bases and 0 bases, in that order; junction bases with no gene match: 7. The CDR3 bases are TGCGCCACTGGTCTAGCGGATAGCACAGATACGCAGTATTTT. Translation gives CATGLADSTDTQYF. The full variable domain, with the rest looked up from reference TRBV5-1 and TRBJ2-3, is KAGVTQTPRYLIKTRGQQVTLSCSPISGHRSVSWYQQTPGQGLQFLFEYFSETQRNKGNFPGRFSGRQFSNSRSEMNVSTLELGDSALYLCATGLADSTDTQYFGPGTRLTVL.

The rearrangement uses TRBV29-1 and TRBJ2-2; no firm D call. V was trimmed by 4 bases and J by 2 bases, leaving 11 bases between them. The CDR3 is 14 residues long. Germline V lookup: CDR1 SQVTM, CDR2 ANQGSEA. The chain's CDR3 is CSVALGRNTGELFF. The CDR3 DNA is TGCAGCGTTGCCCTAGGCCGAAACACCGGGGAGCTGTTTTTT.

The chain uses TRBV30 and TRBJ2-1; the D gene is possibly TRBD2 (5 bases). The CDR3 contains 12 residues. Germline lookup yields CDR1 GTSNPN and CDR2 SVGIG (reference sequence). V lost 2 bases and J lost 5, with 7 bases in between. As DNA, the CDR3 is TGTGCCTGGAGTACTAGAGACAATGAGCAGTTCTTC. Residues: CAWSTRDNEQFF.

V gene TRBV5-6 combines with J gene TRBJ2-5; TRBD1 matches 8 bases. Germline V gene sequence: CDR1 SGHDT, CDR2 YYEEEE. There are 15 residues in the CDR3. V was clipped by 3 bases and J by 5 bases; unmatched bases: 9. CDR3 sequence reads: CASSWTGLNGETQYF. The CDR3 nucleotides are TGTGCCAGCAGCTGGACAGGGTTGAATGGGGAGACCCAGTACTTC.

This clone was seen a few times. The chain carries TRBV28 and TRBJ2-1, with D possibly matching TRBD1 (5 bases). The V and J ends lost 4 bases and 1 base respectively, with 14 bases between them. This CDR3 has 16 amino acids. Looked up from germline, CDR1 is MDHEN and CDR2 is SYDVKM. CDR3 sequence reads: CASSSVGAVSYNEQFF. In DNA, the CDR3 is TGTGCCAGCAGTTCCGTTGGGGCGGTGTCCTACAATGAGCAGTTCTTC.

The chain recombines TRBV4-2 with TRBJ2-5; perhaps D is TRBD1 or TRBD2 (6 bases each). Germline V gives CDR1 LGHNA, CDR2 YNFKEQ. V lost 0 bases, J lost 0 bases, and 11 bases lay in between. The CDR3 runs to 16 residues. CDR3 DNA: TGTGCCAGCAGCCAAGATCCGGGGGCCGACCAAGAGACCCAGTACTTC. The encoded protein is CASSQDPGADQETQYF.

This clone was counted only a few times. The same CDR3 can be traced to other DNA sequences in this sample. The CDR3 reads CSANEQYF. In nucleotides, the CDR3 is TGCAGTGCCAACGAGCAGTACTTC. This rearrangement joins TRBV20-1 to TRBJ2-7; D not resolved. Trimming took off 6 bases at V and 5 bases at J, with 2 bases between the two ends. CDR3 length: 8 residues. Per germline, CDR1 DFQATT and CDR2 SNEGSKA (reference sequence).

This clone was seen a handful of times. The chain employs TRBV7-2 and TRBJ2-3; the D is unclear. This CDR3 spans 12 amino acids. Germline assignment: CDR1 SGHTA and CDR2 FQGNSA. Trimming pared 0 bases from V and 9 bases from J, leaving 7 bases between. The CDR3 DNA is TGTGCCAGCAGCTTAGCGGAGATCACGCAGTATTTT. This encodes CASSLAEITQYF.

The genes are TRBV7-9 and TRBJ1-2; TRBD1 aligns across 7 bases. V was clipped by 6 bases and J by 5 bases; unmatched bases: 3. The CDR3 is made up of 12 amino acids. Germline V CDR1 and CDR2: SEHNR, FQNEAQ (reference sequence). CDR3 sequence reads: CASRRQGYGYTF. The DNA of the CDR3 is TGTGCCAGCAGGAGACAGGGATATGGCTACACCTTC.

This rearrangement joins TRBV29-1 to TRBJ1-1, with 8 nucleotides matching TRBD1. This CDR3 has 14 residues. Trimming cost V 4 bases and J 1 base; bases outside gene matches: 5. Germline V gene lookup returns CDR1 SQVTM and CDR2 ANQGSEA. The CDR3 sequence is CSVVDRVGNTEAFF. In nucleotides, the CDR3 is TGCAGCGTTGTGGACAGGGTGGGGAACACTGAAGCTTTCTTT. Full variable domain (rest looked up from reference TRBV29-1 and TRBJ1-1): SAVISQKPSRDICQRGTSLTIQCQVDSQVTMMFWYRQQPGQSLTLIATANQGSEATYESGFVIDKFPISRPNLTFSTLTVSNMSPEDSSIYLCSVVDRVGNTEAFFGQGTRLTVV.

The table lists this clone with a few counts. The V and J genes are TRBV2 and TRBJ2-3; TRBD2 aligns across 10 bases. The CDR3 consists of 16 residues. With V trimmed by 2 bases and J by 3 bases, 5 bases remained unmatched. CDR1 SNHLY and CDR2 FYNNEI come from the germline V gene. The CDR3: CASSEISGRATDTQYF. The DNA of the CDR3 is TGTGCCAGCAGTGAAATCAGCGGGAGGGCAACAGATACGCAGTATTTT.

The chain uses TRBV4-3 and TRBJ2-6, with 7 positions matching TRBD1. V was clipped by 4 bases and J by 0 bases; unmatched bases: 9. This CDR3 contains 18 residues. The V gene's germline CDR1 is LGHNA and CDR2 YSLEER. The CDR3 DNA reads as TGCGCCAGCAGCCGGATACAGGGGCAGAGCTCTGGGGCCAACGTCCTGACTTTC. Encoded protein: CASSRIQGQSSGANVLTF.

This clone was found a few times. The chain uses TRBV14 and TRBJ2-7; 8 bases are a match to TRBD2. CDR1 is SGHDN and CDR2 is FVKESK in the germline V gene. Germline trimming cut 1 base from V and 11 bases from J; bases unmatched to any gene: 4. This CDR3 comprises 12 residues. The CDR3 loop reads CASSQGGTRKYF. CDR3 nucleotides: TGTGCCAGCAGCCAAGGAGGGACTAGGAAGTACTTC.

The V gene is TRBV6-1, the J gene TRBJ2-7, with TRBD2 identical over 7 bases. The CDR3 is made up of 15 amino acids. V lost 6 bases and J lost 0; bases outside the gene matches: 8. Germline V CDR1 and CDR2: MNHNS, SASEGT. CDR3 sequence reads: CASSLSGISSYEQYF. The CDR3 nucleotides are TGTGCCAGCAGCCTCAGCGGGATTAGCTCCTACGAGCAGTACTTC.

This clone was seen a handful of times. The chain is built from TRBV29-1 and TRBJ1-1, with D possibly being TRBD1 (6 bases). V lost 4 bases, J lost 8 bases, and 17 bases lay in between. The germline V gene encodes CDR1 SQVTM and CDR2 ANQGSEA. The CDR3 runs 13 residues. The CDR3, as DNA: TGCAGCGTTGGCCGGCAGACAGGAGGGGAAGCTTTCTTT. Translated: CSVGRQTGGEAFF.

The table lists this clone with a few counts. The J gene is TRBJ2-3, the V gene TRBV7-2, with D unclear. The CDR3 totals 14 residues. The germline V gene encodes CDR1 SGHTA and CDR2 FQGNSA. V was shortened by 5 bases and J by 2 bases, with 11 bases between the two germline ends. The CDR3 is CASSLSRATDTQYF. The CDR3 nucleotides are TGTGCCAGCAGCCTCTCCAGAGCCACAGATACGCAGTATTTT.

This chain links TRBV5-1 with TRBJ2-1, with 9 positions matching TRBD1. J was trimmed by 5 bases and V by 3 bases; bases with no gene match: 6. The CDR3 is 15 residues long. Germline V CDR1 and CDR2: SGHRS, YFSETQ. The CDR3 region has the DNA TGCGCCAGCAGCTGGGACAGGGTCTACCACAATGAGCAGTTCTTC. This translates into CASSWDRVYHNEQFF.

The rearrangement uses TRBV7-8 and TRBJ1-3; no firm D call. From germline, CDR1 is SGHVS and CDR2 FQNEAQ. V lost 5 bases to trimming and J lost 0 bases, with 14 bases between them. This CDR3 has 16 amino acids. The DNA for the CDR3 is TGTGCCAGCAGCGTCAGGCAGGTCGCCTCTGGAAACACCATATATTTT. Translating it yields CASSVRQVASGNTIYF. Full variable domain (rest looked up from reference TRBV7-8 and TRBJ1-3): GAGVSQSPRYKVAKRGQDVALRCDPISGHVSLFWYQQALGQGPEFLTYFQNEAQLDKSGLPSDRFFAERPEGSVSTLKIQRTQQEDSAVYLCASSVRQVASGNTIYFGEGSWLTVV.

This sequence joins TRBV30 and TRBJ1-5, with D possibly matching TRBD1 (6 bases). V was shortened by 3 bases and J by 7 bases, with 19 bases between the two germline ends. This CDR3 is built from 15 residues. Germline CDR1 and CDR2: GTSNPN and SVGIG (reference sequence). The CDR3 sequence is CAWSEGYREGQPQHF. The CDR3 coding sequence is TGTGCCTGGAGCGAGGGCTACAGGGAAGGCCAGCCCCAGCATTTT.

The chain's CDR3 is CAWSLTSLGGETQYF. CDR3 nucleotide sequence: TGTGCCTGGAGTCTGACTAGCCTGGGGGGAGAGACCCAGTACTTC. The chain combines TRBV30 with TRBJ2-5, with 7 bases that match TRBD2. The CDR3 length is 15 residues. J gave up 4 bases and V 2 bases, and 10 bases lay outside the gene matches. The V gene's germline CDR1 is GTSNPN and CDR2 SVGIG (reference sequence).

A few counts support this clone. This chain uses TRBV5-1 with TRBJ1-2; D is unclear. The germline V gene encodes CDR1 SGHRS and CDR2 YFSETQ. CDR3 size: 14 residues. The V and J ends lost 0 bases and 6 bases respectively, with 12 bases between them. This CDR3 is CASSLVGYSDGYTF. DNA of the CDR3: TGCGCCAGCAGCTTGGTGGGCTACTCCGATGGCTACACCTTC. Variable domain in full (rest from reference TRBV5-1 and TRBJ1-2): KAGVTQTPRYLIKTRGQQVTLSCSPISGHRSVSWYQQTPGQGLQFLFEYFSETQRNKGNFPGRFSGRQFSNSRSEMNVSTLELGDSALYLCASSLVGYSDGYTFGSGTRLTVV.

This clone was observed once. This chain connects TRBV7-9 to TRBJ2-6; D unclear. CDR3 size: 16 residues. V shed 0 bases and J shed 2 bases, with 8 bases lying between them. Germline loops: CDR1 SEHNR, CDR2 FQNEAQ (reference sequence). In DNA form, the CDR3 reads TGTGCCAGCAGCTTAGCGGTGGTGGCTGGGGCCAACGTCCTGACTTTC. This translates into CASSLAVVAGANVLTF.

The chain links TRBV7-2 to TRBJ2-5; 10 bases are a match to TRBD2. Germline CDR1 and CDR2: SGHTA and FQGNSA. The CDR3 runs 15 residues. The J segment lost 6 bases and the V segment lost 2 bases, leaving 6 bases of the junction unmatched. CDR3 DNA: TGTGCCAGCAGCTTACTAGCGGGAGAGGTGAAGACCCAGTACTTC. Amino acids: CASSLLAGEVKTQYF.

This clone was seen only a few times. Other nucleotide sequences in the sample specify the same CDR3. The chain uses TRBV18 and TRBJ2-1, with D perhaps matching TRBD2 (6 bases). The germline V gene encodes CDR1 KGHSH and CDR2 LQKENI. The V end was cut by 3 bases, the J end by 4 bases, with 7 bases between. The CDR3 runs to 13 residues. CDR3 coding DNA: TGTGCCAGCTCACCGGGACTTTACAATGAGCAGTTCTTC. The encoded protein is CASSPGLYNEQFF.

The chain employs TRBV7-2 and TRBJ2-3; 12 positions match TRBD2. The CDR3 length is 16 residues. V trimming: 5 bases; J trimming: 4 bases; junction bases outside the gene matches: 7. Per germline, CDR1 SGHTA and CDR2 FQGNSA. This CDR3 reads CASSLLAGGMADTQYF. In DNA, the CDR3 is TGTGCCAGCAGCCTTCTAGCGGGAGGGATGGCAGATACGCAGTATTTT.

The chain carries TRBV15 and TRBJ2-4; 8 positions match TRBD1. Germline V gives CDR1 LNHNV, CDR2 YYDKDF (reference sequence). The CDR3 totals 17 residues. With 5 bases clipped from V and 0 bases from J, the junction kept 9 bases outside the gene matches. The CDR3 DNA sequence: TGTGCCACCAGCCCCCTCCGACAGGGGATAGCCAAAAACATTCAGTACTTC. It codes for CATSPLRQGIAKNIQYF.

In this sample, this clone turned up a few times. The CDR3 DNA is TGTGCCAGCAGTCCCCCCTCGGGGCAGGGGACCTACGAGCAGTACTTC. It is translated as CASSPPSGQGTYEQYF. The V call is TRBV28, the J call TRBJ2-7; weak D call: TRBD1 (6 bases). V was trimmed by 5 bases and J by 2 bases, leaving 19 bases between them. There are 16 residues in the CDR3. The germline gives CDR1 MDHEN, CDR2 SYDVKM.